The 14 T cell receptor beta chains below come from one sample, sequenced in a study of control samples from healthy donors and cancer patients. Here immunoSEQ multiplex PCR was the method, and the copy in TCRdb shows in-frame clones only, minus some. Here the sample spans over 100,000 clones, approximately 92% being singletons. The sequenced sample was blood. These TCRs come from a woman in her fifties or sixties in good health.

This chain joins TRBV10-2 and TRBJ1-1; D not certain. Deletions cut 2 bases from V and 5 bases from J, with 15 bases between. Germline CDR1 WSHSY, CDR2 SAAADI. CDR3 length: 15 amino acids. The CDR3 sequence is CASSEAPRMETEAFF. The CDR3 DNA reads TGCGCCAGCAGTGAGGCCCCAAGGATGGAAACTGAAGCTTTCTTT.

The sample holds one count of this clone. This rearrangement joins TRBV27 to TRBJ2-2; 9 bases are shared with TRBD2. Germline-derived CDR1 and CDR2 are MNHEY and SMNVEV (reference sequence). This CDR3 comprises 16 residues. V was clipped by 6 bases and J by 3 bases; unmatched bases: 8. As DNA, the CDR3 is TGTGCCAGCAGGGTCGGAGCGGGGGGTTACACCGGGGAGCTGTTTTTT. This sequence encodes CASRVGAGGYTGELFF.

This rearrangement joins TRBV6-2 or TRBV6-3 to TRBJ2-4; D unresolved. V was trimmed by 0 bases and J by 8 bases, leaving 14 bases between them. Germline V CDR1 and CDR2: MNHEY, SVGEGT. The CDR3 is made up of 15 amino acids. CDR3: CASSYSHSPPDIQYF. In DNA form, the CDR3 reads TGTGCCAGCAGTTACTCGCATAGCCCCCCGGACATTCAGTACTTC.

V gene TRBV11-2 combines with J gene TRBJ1-1, with D possibly being TRBD1 (6 bases). Germline CDR1 SGHAT, CDR2 FQNNGV. CDR3 length equals 13 residues. V was trimmed by 4 bases and J by 1 base, leaving 7 bases between them. The CDR3 region has the DNA TGTGCCAGCAGCTCCAGGGGGAACACTGAAGCTTTCTTT. Its translation: CASSSRGNTEAFF.

This sequence joins TRBV5-1 and TRBJ2-7; 7 bases align to TRBD2. V gave up 6 bases and J gave up 3 bases; unmatched junction bases: 3. The CDR3 totals 12 residues. The germline CDR1 and CDR2 sequences are SGHRS and YFSETQ. This CDR3 is CASISSGYEQYF. The CDR3 DNA follows: TGCGCCAGCATCTCTAGCGGCTACGAGCAGTACTTC.

The chain links TRBV20-1 to TRBJ1-2, with a possible D match to TRBD1 (6 bases). The CDR3 has 12 amino acids. CDR1 and CDR2 from the germline V gene are DFQATT and SNEGSKA (reference sequence). The V end was cut by 3 bases, the J end by 7 bases, with 12 bases between. The CDR3 sequence is CSASEGVGGYTF. The CDR3 bases are TGCAGTGCTAGTGAGGGGGTCGGTGGCTACACCTTC.

The chain combines TRBV11-2 with TRBJ2-1; a weak D match, TRBD1 (6 bases). V was trimmed by 4 bases and J by 6 bases, leaving 13 bases between them. CDR1 is SGHAT, CDR2 FQNNGV, per germline. The CDR3 is 14 amino acids. The CDR3 region is CASSSLRGGNEQFF. CDR3 DNA sequence: TGTGCCAGCAGCTCCCTCAGGGGTGGCAATGAGCAGTTCTTC.

The V and J genes are TRBV3-1 (or the pseudogene TRBV3-2) and TRBJ2-5, with 9 bases identical to TRBD2. The germline V gene has CDR1 LGHDT and CDR2 YNNKEL (reference sequence). The CDR3 runs to 18 residues. V dropped 1 base and J dropped 4; count of bases not matched to a gene: 13. In DNA, the CDR3 is TGTGCCAGCAGCCAAGCGGCTAGCGGGGTGGCGGGTCGAGAGACCCAGTACTTC. It translates to CASSQAASGVAGRETQYF.

The J gene is TRBJ2-1, the V gene TRBV19, with D unclear. This CDR3 is built from 15 residues. The germline gives CDR1 LNHDA, CDR2 SQIVND (reference sequence). Trimming removed 4 bases at V and 0 bases at J, with 10 bases between. The CDR3 coding sequence is TGTGCCAGTAGTACGCAGGCATTCTCCTACAATGAGCAGTTCTTC. Its protein is CASSTQAFSYNEQFF.

The chain carries TRBV5-1 and TRBJ1-5, with a tentative D call TRBD1 (6 bases). With 4 bases removed from V and 1 base from J, the gap between germline ends came to 12 bases. The CDR3 runs 15 residues. Per germline, CDR1 SGHRS and CDR2 YFSETQ. The CDR3 reads CASSEGTPSNQPQHF. The CDR3 bases are TGCGCCAGCAGCGAGGGGACACCCAGCAATCAGCCCCAGCATTTT.

The chain recombines TRBV30 with TRBJ2-3, with D perhaps assigned TRBD1 or TRBD2 (5 bases each). Germline V gene sequence: CDR1 GTSNPN, CDR2 SVGIG (reference sequence). V was clipped by 3 bases and J by 2 bases, with 12 bases between them. This CDR3 contains 14 residues. The CDR3 DNA follows: TGTGCCTGGAGCGACGGGACCGCCACAGATACGCAGTATTTT. Translated, it gives CAWSDGTATDTQYF.

This sequence joins TRBV15 and TRBJ1-2, with D unresolved. Germline lookup yields CDR1 LNHNV and CDR2 YYDKDF (reference sequence). V gave up 1 base and J gave up 8 bases, with 8 bases separating them. The CDR3 has 12 residues. CDR3 region: CATSRGGWGYTF. The CDR3 DNA sequence: TGTGCCACCAGCAGAGGAGGGTGGGGCTACACCTTC.

The CDR3: CASSYRTGTEAFF. The CDR3 DNA reads as TGTGCCAGCAGCTACCGGACAGGGACTGAAGCTTTCTTT. The chain combines TRBV11-3 with TRBJ1-1; 8 positions agree with TRBD1. The germline V gene has CDR1 SGHNT and CDR2 YENEEA. The CDR3 has 13 residues. Unmatched junction bases numbered 3, after V lost 4 bases and J lost 5 bases.

The rearrangement uses TRBV15 and TRBJ2-3, with 10 bases that match TRBD2. This CDR3 region has 16 residues. Germline trimming cut 3 bases from V and 6 bases from J; bases unmatched to any gene: 9. The germline V gene has CDR1 LNHNV and CDR2 YYDKDF (reference sequence). DNA for the CDR3: TGTGCCACCAGCAGGCCTAGCGGGAGAGGGGCGGATACGCAGTATTTT. As protein: CATSRPSGRGADTQYF.